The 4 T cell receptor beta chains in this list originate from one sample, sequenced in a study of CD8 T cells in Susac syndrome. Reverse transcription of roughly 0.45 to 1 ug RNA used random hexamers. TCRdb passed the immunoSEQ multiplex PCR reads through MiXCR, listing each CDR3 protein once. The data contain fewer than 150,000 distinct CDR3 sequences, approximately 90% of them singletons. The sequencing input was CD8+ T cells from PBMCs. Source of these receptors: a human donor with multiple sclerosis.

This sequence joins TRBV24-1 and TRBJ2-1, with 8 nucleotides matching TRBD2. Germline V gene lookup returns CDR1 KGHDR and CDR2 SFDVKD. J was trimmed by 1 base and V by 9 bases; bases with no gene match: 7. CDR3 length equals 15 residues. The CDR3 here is CATAEGTSSYNEQFF. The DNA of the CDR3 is TGTGCCACCGCAGAGGGGACTAGTTCCTACAATGAGCAGTTCTTC.

The CDR3 is CASSHTPQGAIEQFF. DNA of the CDR3: TGTGCCAGCAGCCATACCCCCCAGGGGGCGATTGAGCAGTTCTTC. The chain has TRBV21-1 and TRBJ2-1; TRBD1, the D gene given by the table, was not confirmed from the DNA. TRBV21-1 is a pseudogene locus. This CDR3 spans 15 amino acids.

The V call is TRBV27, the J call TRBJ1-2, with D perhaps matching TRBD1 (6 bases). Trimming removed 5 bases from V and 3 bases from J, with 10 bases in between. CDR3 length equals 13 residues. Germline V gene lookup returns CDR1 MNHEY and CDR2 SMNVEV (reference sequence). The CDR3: CASSVTGYYGYTF. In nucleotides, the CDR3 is TGTGCCAGCAGTGTAACAGGGTACTATGGCTACACCTTC.

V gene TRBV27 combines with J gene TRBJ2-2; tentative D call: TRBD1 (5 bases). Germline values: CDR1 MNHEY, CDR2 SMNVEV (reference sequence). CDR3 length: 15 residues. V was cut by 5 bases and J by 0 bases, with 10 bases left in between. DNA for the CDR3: TGTGCCAGCAGTACCGGACATCCGAACACCGGGGAGCTGTTTTTT. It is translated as CASSTGHPNTGELFF.